The rows below give T cell receptor beta chains drawn from one sample of a study of CD8+CD57+ T cells in acquired aplastic anemia. TCRdb redid the calling of the reads with MiXCR, one entry per CDR3 protein. The table lists approximately 180,000 distinct CDR3 sequences, less than 50% of them singletons. Sequenced sample: sorted CD4+, CD8+, or CD8+CD57+ T cells (not recorded which) from PBMCs. Receptors originate from a human donor with aplastic anemia. Each CDR3 is given with its conserved first and last residue. D genes are given only for firm matches. Only part of the rows carry a size: once, few, many, or a class if the clone is expanded.

abundance	d_gene	v_gene	j_gene	CDR3aa	CDR3nt
once	TRBD2	TRBV10-3	TRBJ2-1	CASSATSGGNHEQFF	TGTGCCAGCAGTGCAACTAGCGGGGGAAACCATGAGCAGTTCTTC
few	-	TRBV11-1	TRBJ2-1	CASRASPGNPHSNEQFF	TGTGCCAGCAGAGCTTCCCCCGGGAATCCCCACTCCAATGAGCAGTTCTTC
many	-	TRBV3-1	TRBJ2-7	CASSQTWEQYF	TGTGCCAGCAGCCAAACATGGGAGCAGTACTTC
-	-	TRBV15	TRBJ1-2	CATSREGGAGYGYTF	TGTGCCACCAGCAGAGAGGGGGGCGCCGGCTATGGCTACACCTTC
few	-	TRBV5-1	TRBJ1-1	CASSPGFGGGTEAFF	TGCGCCAGCAGCCCGGGGTTTGGGGGGGGTACTGAAGCTTTCTTT
-	TRBD2	TRBV20-1	TRBJ2-1	CSARAGGAENEQFF	TGCAGTGCTAGAGCGGGGGGGGCGGAGAATGAGCAGTTCTTC
many	-	TRBV20-1	TRBJ2-7	CSARESRGEQYF	TGCAGTGCTAGAGAATCAAGGGGCGAGCAGTACTTC
-	-	TRBV6-1	TRBJ2-1	CASSETIGSYNEQFF	TGTGCCAGCAGCGAGACAATCGGCTCCTACAATGAGCAGTTCTTC
-	-	TRBV7-6	TRBJ2-2	CAQMAPSPSGELFF	TGTGCCCAAATGGCCCCTTCCCCTTCCGGGGAGCTGTTTTTT
many	TRBD1	TRBV19	TRBJ1-5	CASNPGTGVFEPQHF	TGTGCCAGTAATCCCGGGACAGGAGTTTTCGAGCCCCAGCATTTT
-	TRBD1	TRBV15	TRBJ2-3	CATSRMTGGADTQYF	TGTGCCACCAGCAGGATGACAGGGGGCGCGGATACGCAGTATTTT
many	-	TRBV10-3	TRBJ1-3	CAISTGRLSGNTIYF	TGTGCCATCAGCACCGGACGGCTCTCTGGAAACACCATATATTTT
many	-	TRBV9	TRBJ2-3	CASSRHSTDTQYF	TGTGCCAGCAGCCGTCATAGCACAGATACGCAGTATTTT
-	-	TRBV6-5	TRBJ1-2	CASSSRGTDQGHGYTF	TGTGCCAGCAGTTCCCGAGGGACTGATCAGGGCCATGGCTACACCTTC
-	-	TRBV2	TRBJ1-1	CASSFGPLNTEAFF	TGTGCCAGCAGTTTCGGACCCCTGAACACTGAAGCTTTCTTT